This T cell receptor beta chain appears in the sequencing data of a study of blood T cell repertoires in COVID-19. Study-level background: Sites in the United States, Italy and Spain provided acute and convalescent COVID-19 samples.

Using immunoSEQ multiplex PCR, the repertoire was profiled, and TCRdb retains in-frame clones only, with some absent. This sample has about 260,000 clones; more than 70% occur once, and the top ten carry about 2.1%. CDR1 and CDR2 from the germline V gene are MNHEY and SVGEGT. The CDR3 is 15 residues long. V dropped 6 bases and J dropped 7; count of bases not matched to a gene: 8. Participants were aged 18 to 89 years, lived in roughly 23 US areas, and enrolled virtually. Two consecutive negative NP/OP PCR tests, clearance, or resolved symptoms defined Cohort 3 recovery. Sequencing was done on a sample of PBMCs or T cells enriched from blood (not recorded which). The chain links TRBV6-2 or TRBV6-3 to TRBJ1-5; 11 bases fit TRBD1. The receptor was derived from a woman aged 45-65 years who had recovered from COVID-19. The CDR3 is CASSSDRGREQPQHF. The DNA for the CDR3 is TGTGCCAGCAGCTCGGACAGGGGGCGAGAACAGCCCCAGCATTTT.